Listed here are 2 T cell receptor beta chains from one sample, sequenced in a study of blood T cell repertoires in COVID-19. Only in-frame clones appear in the TCRdb table, and some are missing; sequencing was by immunoSEQ multiplex PCR. The table shows over 100,000 clones, with around 88% occurring only once. Sequenced sample: peripheral blood. All receptors come from a man aged 50 to 59 with acute or convalescent COVID-19.

The chain uses TRBV19 and TRBJ2-1; TRBD2 is a possible D gene (6 bases). V gave up 5 bases and J gave up 3 bases, with 8 bases separating them. CDR1 and CDR2 from the germline V gene are LNHDA and SQIVND (reference sequence). The CDR3 runs to 13 residues. CDR3 amino acids: CASSRGNYNEQFF. DNA for the CDR3: TGTGCCAGTAGTCGCGGGAACTACAATGAGCAGTTCTTC.

The rearrangement uses TRBV2 and TRBJ1-6; TRBD1 is a possible D gene (6 bases). From germline, CDR1 is SNHLY and CDR2 FYNNEI. The CDR3 contains 12 residues. Trimming cost V 2 bases and J 14 bases, with 10 bases left between them. The CDR3 sequence: CASSESGTTLHF. The CDR3 DNA sequence: TGTGCCAGCAGTGAATCAGGGACAACCCTCCACTTT.